The 18 T cell receptor beta chains in this list originate from one sample, sequenced in a study of shared clonotypes between healthy human individuals. Assay used: immunoSEQ multiplex PCR; TCRdb lists only in-frame clones, some missing. The repertoire holds some 1.5 million clones, with about 96% as singletons. The sequenced sample was naive CD4+ T cells sorted from blood. Subset denoted: CD45RA+ positively selected. All receptors come from a man aged 25 to 40 in good health.

The chain is built from TRBV5-1 and TRBJ2-5; no definite D call. Trimming left V 6 bases short and J 4 bases short, with 10 bases between. The CDR3 has 12 amino acids. Germline CDR1 and CDR2: SGHRS and YFSETQ. The CDR3 DNA sequence: TGCGCCAGCACCCCTCCAGGAGAGACCCAGTACTTC. Protein: CASTPPGETQYF.

Regarding this clone: This sample includes further DNA sequences coding for the same CDR3. This chain links TRBV5-1 with TRBJ2-5; TRBD2 matches at 14 bases. Germline V lookup: CDR1 SGHRS, CDR2 YFSETQ. V dropped 4 bases and J dropped 3; count of bases not matched to a gene: 5. The CDR3 consists of 16 residues. The CDR3 DNA follows: TGCGCCAGCAGCCCCGGGACTAGCGGGAGAAAAGAGACCCAGTACTTC. Translated, it gives CASSPGTSGRKETQYF.

This clone was seen repeatedly, ten times or more. Other DNA sequences in this specimen translate into the identical CDR3. V gene TRBV10-3 combines with J gene TRBJ2-7; D unclear. The germline gives CDR1 ENHRY, CDR2 SYGVKD. The CDR3 runs 12 residues. The V gene lost 6 bases and the J gene lost 1 base, with 7 bases spanning the gap. As DNA, the CDR3 is TGTGCCATCAGGGATCTATCCTACGAGCAGTACTTC. Residues: CAIRDLSYEQYF.

The gene calls are TRBV9 and TRBJ1-2, with TRBD1 as a possible D gene (5 bases). The V end lost 3 bases, the J end lost 10 bases, and 19 bases lay between the germline ends. The germline V gene encodes CDR1 SGDLS and CDR2 YYNGEE. The CDR3 extends over 14 amino acids. In DNA, the CDR3 is TGTGCCAGCAGCGGTAACCTGGGACGGCCGCACTACACCTTC. Translating gives CASSGNLGRPHYTF.

V is TRBV5-4 and J is TRBJ2-7; 8 bases map to TRBD2. Trimming cost V 4 bases and J 2 bases; bases outside gene matches: 8. The CDR3 extends over 15 amino acids. Germline lookup yields CDR1 SGHNT and CDR2 YYREEE (reference sequence). The CDR3 region is CASSPGGPWAYEQYF. CDR3 in DNA: TGTGCCAGCAGCCCGGGGGGGCCTTGGGCCTACGAGCAGTACTTC.

The rearrangement links TRBV5-5 to TRBJ2-1; D gene unclear. The CDR3 is 13 residues long. Per germline, CDR1 SGHKS and CDR2 YYEKEE (reference sequence). V was pared by 1 base and J by 5 bases, with 7 bases between. This chain's CDR3 is CASSLHQDNEQFF. CDR3 nucleotide sequence: TGTGCCAGCAGCTTGCACCAGGACAATGAGCAGTTCTTC. Together with reference TRBV5-5 and TRBJ2-1, the CDR3 gives the full variable domain: DAGVTQSPTHLIKTRGQQVTLRCSPISGHKSVSWYQQVLGQGPQFIFQYYEKEERGRGNFPDRFSARQFPNYSSELNVNALLLGDSALYLCASSLHQDNEQFFGPGTRLTVL.

The chain uses TRBV28 and TRBJ1-1; 7 positions agree with TRBD1. This CDR3 is built from 12 residues. Trimming cost V 10 bases and J 5 bases; bases outside gene matches: 7. The germline gives CDR1 MDHEN, CDR2 SYDVKM. The CDR3 region is CAIDRDKTEAFF. CDR3 bases: TGTGCCATCGACAGGGATAAGACTGAAGCTTTCTTT.

On this clone: A far more abundant clone sits one base away, making this likely a read error. The chain uses TRBV19 and TRBJ1-5; TRBD1 matches at 9 bases. The V gene end was trimmed by 7 bases and the J gene end by 4 bases; junction bases not matched to a gene: 2. CDR3 size: 13 residues. Germline CDR1 LNHDA, CDR2 SQIVND (reference sequence). The CDR3: CASTGTGNQPQHF. The CDR3 coding sequence is TGTGCCAGTACCGGGACAGGGAATCAGCCCCAGCATTTT. Together with reference TRBV19 and TRBJ1-5, the CDR3 gives the full variable domain: DGGITQSPKYLFRKEGQNVTLSCEQNLNHDAMYWYRQDPGQGLRLIYYSQIVNDFQKGDIAEGYSVSREKKESFPLTVTSAQKNPTAFYLCASTGTGNQPQHFGDGTRLSIL.

The chain employs TRBV4-1 and TRBJ2-2; TRBD2 agrees at 7 bases. J was trimmed by 1 base and V by 5 bases; bases with no gene match: 13. The CDR3 loop spans 18 amino acids. Germline CDR1 and CDR2: MGHRA and YSYEKL. CDR3 residues: CASSDPPNVAGNTGELFF. In nucleotides, the CDR3 is TGCGCCAGCAGCGATCCTCCGAACGTAGCGGGGAACACCGGGGAGCTGTTTTTT.

The chain recombines TRBV28 with TRBJ2-1, with D possibly being TRBD1 (5 bases). Per germline, CDR1 MDHEN and CDR2 SYDVKM. V was trimmed by 3 bases and J by 2 bases, leaving 8 bases between them. CDR3 length: 14 residues. The CDR3 is CASSFQGTYNEQFF. Written as DNA, the CDR3 is TGTGCCAGCAGTTTTCAGGGAACCTACAATGAGCAGTTCTTC.

V usage is TRBV29-1 and J usage is TRBJ2-1, with 10 nucleotides matching TRBD1. V lost 4 bases, J lost 7 bases, and 13 bases stayed unmatched. The CDR3 covers 16 residues. Per the germline V gene, CDR1 is SQVTM and CDR2 is ANQGSEA. The CDR3 protein is CSVGGPGQGILNEQFF. CDR3 coding DNA: TGCAGCGTTGGAGGGCCGGGACAGGGGATTTTGAATGAGCAGTTCTTC.

For this clone: Within the sample, other DNA sequences also encode this same CDR3. This rearrangement joins TRBV6-1 to TRBJ1-5; tentatively, D is TRBD1 (5 bases). Trimming pared 2 bases from V and 2 bases from J, leaving 10 bases between. CDR1 and CDR2 (germline): MNHNS, SASEGT. The CDR3 is 15 amino acids. The CDR3 region is CASSESGGGNQPQHF. The CDR3 DNA follows: TGTGCCAGCAGTGAATCTGGGGGTGGCAATCAGCCCCAGCATTTT.

Regarding this clone: This specimen includes other DNA sequences encoding the same CDR3. The chain uses TRBV28 and TRBJ2-7, with 8 nucleotides matching TRBD2. The CDR3 has 14 amino acids. V shed 5 bases, J shed 2 bases, and the junction held 5 bases outside the gene matches. Germline lookup yields CDR1 MDHEN and CDR2 SYDVKM. The CDR3 spells CASSQPGLAYEQYF. The CDR3 region has the DNA TGTGCCAGCAGTCAACCGGGACTAGCCTACGAGCAGTACTTC.

The genes are TRBV18 and TRBJ2-7, with 7 nucleotides matching TRBD1. The germline V gene encodes CDR1 KGHSH and CDR2 LQKENI. The CDR3 length is 15 residues. With V trimmed by 4 bases and J by 1 base, 7 bases remained unmatched. CDR3: CASSHPRDRSYEQYF. As DNA, the CDR3 is TGTGCCAGCTCACATCCCCGGGACAGATCCTACGAGCAGTACTTC.

CDR3 nucleotide sequence: TGTGCCAGCAGGCCTATAGCGGGATCCCCAGAAACAGATACGCAGTATTTT. It yields the protein CASRPIAGSPETDTQYF. This chain joins TRBV7-8 and TRBJ2-3, with 8 bases identical to TRBD2. CDR3 size: 17 residues. J gave up 3 bases and V 6 bases, and 14 bases lay outside the gene matches. Germline lookup yields CDR1 SGHVS and CDR2 FQNEAQ.

This clone appeared a single time. V and J are TRBV7-3 and TRBJ2-1; possibly TRBD2 for D (7 bases). The CDR3 covers 14 residues. V was cut by 1 base and J by 10 bases, with 14 bases left in between. CDR1 and CDR2 from the germline V gene are SGHTA and FQGTGA. The CDR3 spells CASSLSWGGGEQFF. The CDR3, as DNA: TGTGCCAGCAGCTTAAGTTGGGGCGGGGGCGAGCAGTTCTTC.

The rearrangement joins TRBV30 to TRBJ2-2; possibly TRBD1 or TRBD2 for D (5 bases each). Germline V lookup: CDR1 GTSNPN, CDR2 SVGIG (reference sequence). The V end was cut by 2 bases, the J end by 4 bases, with 14 bases between. This CDR3 is 15 amino acids long. In DNA form, the CDR3 reads TGTGCCTGGAGTCAATTGTCAGGGACCACCGGGGAGCTGTTTTTT. Its translation is CAWSQLSGTTGELFF.

The genes are TRBV10-3 and TRBJ1-1; unclear D gene. Germline V gene lookup returns CDR1 ENHRY and CDR2 SYGVKD. Trimming removed 10 bases at V and 1 base at J, with 10 bases between. This CDR3 is built from 12 residues. In DNA form, the CDR3 reads TGTGCCACCACACAAAAGAACACTGAAGCTTTCTTT. It translates to CATTQKNTEAFF.